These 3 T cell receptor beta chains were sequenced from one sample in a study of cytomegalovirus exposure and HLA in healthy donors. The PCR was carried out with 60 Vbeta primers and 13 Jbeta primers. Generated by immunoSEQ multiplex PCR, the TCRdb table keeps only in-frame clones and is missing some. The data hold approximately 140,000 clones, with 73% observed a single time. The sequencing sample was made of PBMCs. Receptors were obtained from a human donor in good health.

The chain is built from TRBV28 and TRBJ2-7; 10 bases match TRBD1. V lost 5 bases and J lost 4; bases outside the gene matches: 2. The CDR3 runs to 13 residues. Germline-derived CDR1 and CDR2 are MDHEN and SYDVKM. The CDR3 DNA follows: TGTGCCAGCAGTCGGGACAGGGGATACGAGCAGTACTTC. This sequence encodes CASSRDRGYEQYF.

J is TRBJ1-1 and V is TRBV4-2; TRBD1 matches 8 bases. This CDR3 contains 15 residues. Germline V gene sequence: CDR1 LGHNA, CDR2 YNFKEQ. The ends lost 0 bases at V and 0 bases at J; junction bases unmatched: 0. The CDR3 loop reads CASSQEDRVNTEAFF. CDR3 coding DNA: TGTGCCAGCAGCCAAGAGGACAGGGTGAACACTGAAGCTTTCTTT.

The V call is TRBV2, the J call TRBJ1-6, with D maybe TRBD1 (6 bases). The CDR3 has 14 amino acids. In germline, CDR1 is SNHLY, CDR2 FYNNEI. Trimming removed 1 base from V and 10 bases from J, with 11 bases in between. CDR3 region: CASSEGWGLSPLHF. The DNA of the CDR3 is TGTGCCAGCAGTGAAGGTTGGGGGCTATCACCCCTCCACTTT.